This TCR beta chain was documented in a study of vaccination and CD4 T cells after COVID-19. The CDR3 has 15 amino acids. The ends were cut back, 4 bases at V and 2 bases at J, with 15 bases in the middle. Germline V gives CDR1 MNHNS, CDR2 SASEGT. The assay that was used to sequence DNA from cultured CD4+ T cells was the Oncomine TCR Beta short-read assay. TCRdb re-analysed the PCR reads in MiXCR, keeping a single row per CDR3 protein. Found here are 12,000 or so distinct CDR3 sequences, roughly 48% of them singletons; the top ten hold just over 20%. A word on this clonotype: Its antigen is unidentified.

The sample's treatment: approximately 9-day PBMC culture with coronavirus spike peptide pools or control peptides (ViraFEST assay). This sequence was found in a human donor who had recovered from COVID-19. Sequencing was done on a sample of CD4+ T cells from blood, cultured in vitro. J is TRBJ2-7 and V is TRBV6-1; perhaps TRBD2 as D (6 bases). DNA for the CDR3: TGTGCCAGCAGTGCCCAAGATGGGGGGACCTACGAGCAGTACTTC. Protein: CASSAQDGGTYEQYF.